This T cell receptor beta chain was identified during a study of blood T cell repertoires in COVID-19. Background on the study: Nucleic acid was either cDNA or gDNA, and it came from T cells, B-cell-depleted T cells, or PBMCs.

Germline V CDR1 and CDR2: SGHVS, FQNEAQ. The germline V and J ends were trimmed by 1 base and 3 bases, with 34 bases remaining between them. The CDR3 sequence is 22 residues long. TCRdb's copy holds only in-frame clones and misses some; the assay was immunoSEQ multiplex PCR. The table lists roughly 120,000 clones, 90% of them singletons. The sequenced material came from peripheral blood. This TCR derives from a woman aged 45-65 years with acute or convalescent COVID-19. The V call is TRBV7-8, the J call TRBJ2-7, with D maybe TRBD2 (5 bases). The CDR3 spells CASSLVPLASLQISTSFYEQYF. DNA of the CDR3: TGTGCCAGCAGCTTAGTCCCATTGGCTAGCCTACAAATCTCCACCTCCTTCTACGAGCAGTACTTC.